This T cell receptor beta chain was profiled in a study of a mutant IDH1 vaccine in newly diagnosed glioma. In the study overall: Previous care, which was radiotherapy, temozolomide, or both, most often involved both.

Sequencing used immunoSEQ multiplex PCR; TCRdb keeps in-frame clones, though not all of them. The sample carries 95,000 to 120,000 clones, under 90% recorded once. The time point is: week 11, during vaccination. Every vaccination contained 300 ug of the mutant IDH1 20-mer peptide and was paired with topical imiquimod. J gave up 5 bases and V 5 bases, and 4 bases lay outside the gene matches. CDR1 and CDR2 from the germline V gene are MDHEN and SYDVKM. The CDR3 has 13 amino acids. Remarks on this clone: As yet, its antigen is unknown.

Specimen: PBMCs, collected from a glioma patient whose treatment included an IDH1 peptide vaccine. The chain employs TRBV28 and TRBJ2-3; the match to TRBD2 covers 7 bases. This receptor was taken from a woman aged 50 to 65 with glioma. In DNA, the CDR3 is TGTGCCAGCAGTCCCCCGGGAGGAGATACGCAGTATTTT. Its translation is CASSPPGGDTQYF.